This T cell receptor (beta chain) was captured by sequencing in a study of OX40 agonist ivuxolimab in advanced cancers. Study-wide context: Dosing consisted of intravenous ivuxolimab at 0.01 to 10 mg/kg every 2 weeks. It was permissible to have had prior anti-PD-1, anti-PD-L1 or anti-CTLA-4 therapy, and about 40% had some. Study findings and constraints: In general, CD8+ T cells held more expanded clones than CD4+ did, on average.

Trimming removed 1 base from V and 4 bases from J; junction bases left unmatched: 4. Germline V lookup: CDR1 SGHTS, CDR2 YDEGEE. The CDR3 totals 14 residues. Profiling relied on immunoSEQ multiplex PCR, and the TCRdb table lists in-frame clones only, not all of them. This repertoire shows roughly 79,000 clones, 92% found once; its top ten account for approximately 0.5%. To note about this clone: Its target is unknown.

This specimen was CD4+ or CD8+ T cells sorted from blood, taken in a trial of the OX40 agonist ivuxolimab. The V call is TRBV5-8, the J call TRBJ2-7, with 8 bases identical to TRBD1. This clonotype was obtained from an adult with an advanced solid tumor such as melanoma, head and neck, liver or kidney cancer. This chain's CDR3 is CASSLLQGAYEQYF. For the CDR3, the DNA is TGTGCCAGCAGCTTGCTCCAGGGGGCTTACGAGCAGTACTTC.